The entry below describes one T cell receptor (beta chain). Its target is unknown. A universal primer site came from template switching; cDNA carried unique molecular identifiers. TCRdb passed the 5' RACE reads through MiXCR, listing each CDR3 protein once. The table lists about 730,000 distinct CDR3 sequences, around 20% of them singletons, with around 4.5% in the top ten. V gave up 4 bases and J gave up 4 bases, with 14 bases separating them. This CDR3 has 15 amino acids. Per germline, CDR1 SNHLY and CDR2 FYNNEI. The sample originates from a study of identical twins. General observations from the study: The models gave estimates that fell short of the out-of-frame TCR alpha sharing seen in monozygotic twins.

These data were also filed under a second study, of T cells expressing NK-cell markers.

The chain uses TRBV2 and TRBJ2-1; possibly TRBD1 or TRBD2 for D (6 bases each). This TCR was recovered from a woman in her late teens or twenties in good health. The specimen was PBMCs. CDR3: CASSVWAGHYNEQFF. DNA of the CDR3: TGTGCCAGCAGTGTCTGGGCGGGACATTACAATGAGCAGTTCTTC.